The 25 T cell receptor beta chains in this list originate from one sample, sequenced in a study of cytomegalovirus exposure and HLA in healthy donors. This PCR relied on a set of 60 Vbeta primers and 13 Jbeta primers. The assay was immunoSEQ multiplex PCR, and TCRdb's table has in-frame clones only and misses some. The sample holds some 140,000 clones, around 72% seen once. Sequencing was performed on PBMCs. Every receptor here comes from a woman aged 40-49 years in good health and CMV-seronegative.

Note on this clone: An end of the junction differs from the germline gene, which may be a read error. The chain recombines TRBV7-7 with TRBJ2-3; D is possibly TRBD2 (7 bases). CDR1 SSHAT and CDR2 FNYEAQ come from the germline V gene (reference sequence). The CDR3 has 15 residues. The DNA for the CDR3 is TGTGCTAGCAGCTTAGTCGCGGGGGCCCCAGATACGCAGTATTTT. Protein: CASSLVAGAPDTQYF.

This chain connects TRBV7-9 to TRBJ2-5; 12 bases align to TRBD1. The CDR3 has 16 amino acids. Germline CDR1 and CDR2: SEHNR and FQNEAQ (reference sequence). V was pared by 6 bases and J by 0 bases, with 5 bases of the junction left unmatched. The CDR3 nucleotides are TGTGCCAGCAGTCCGGGACAGGGGGCGAACCAAGAGACCCAGTACTTC. It specifies CASSPGQGANQETQYF.

This clone appeared many times. The chain carries TRBV6-5 and TRBJ1-1; no clear D gene. The CDR3 loop spans 14 amino acids. The germline gives CDR1 MNHEY, CDR2 SVGAGI. With 4 bases removed from V and 2 bases from J, the gap between germline ends came to 11 bases. The CDR3 coding sequence is TGTGCCAGCAGTTCCCGCGGGGTTAACACTGAAGCTTTCTTT. Amino acids: CASSSRGVNTEAFF.

The rearrangement links TRBV6-6 to TRBJ2-5, with 8 bases identical to TRBD1. The DNA matches TRBJ2-7 better at its end, which makes the J call doubtful. The CDR3 runs 12 residues. CDR1 is MNHNY, CDR2 SVGAGI, per germline (reference sequence). CDR3 sequence (DNA): TGTGCCAGCGGGGCAGGGGGCGGCGAGCAGTACTTC. This codes for CASGAGGGEQYF.

This clone has just a few counts. The rearrangement links TRBV2 to TRBJ1-4, with 9 bases aligning to TRBD1. The CDR3 is made up of 14 amino acids. The ends lost 6 bases at V and 3 bases at J; junction bases unmatched: 2. Looked up from germline, CDR1 is SNHLY and CDR2 is FYNNEI. The CDR3 DNA follows: TGTGCCAGCAGGGGACAGGGAGCTAATGAAAAACTGTTTTTT. It translates to CASRGQGANEKLFF.

V is TRBV12-5 and J is TRBJ2-7; 11 positions agree with TRBD1. The CDR3 totals 17 residues. The V and J ends lost 1 base and 0 bases, in that order; junction bases with no gene match: 5. Germline V gene data show CDR1 as LGHNT and CDR2 as FRNRAP. CDR3 region: CASGLAPGTGGSYEQYF. The CDR3, as DNA: TGTGCTAGTGGTTTGGCCCCCGGGACAGGGGGCTCCTACGAGCAGTACTTC.

The rearrangement joins TRBV7-9 to TRBJ1-2, with 8 bases identical to TRBD1. From germline, CDR1 is SEHNR and CDR2 FQNEAQ (reference sequence). V trimming: 6 bases; J trimming: 8 bases; junction bases outside the gene matches: 5. The CDR3 extends over 12 amino acids. The chain's CDR3 is CASSQGAWGYTF. The CDR3 coding sequence is TGTGCCAGCAGTCAGGGGGCTTGGGGCTACACCTTC. The whole variable domain, filled in from reference TRBV7-9 and TRBJ1-2, reads DTGVSQNPRHKITKRGQNVTFRCDPISEHNRLYWYRQTLGQGPEFLTYFQNEAQLEKSRLLSDRFSAERPKGSFSTLEIQRTEQGDSAMYLCASSQGAWGYTFGSGTRLTVV.

This chain uses TRBV15 with TRBJ2-3; TRBD2 is a possible D gene (5 bases). The germline V gene has CDR1 LNHNV and CDR2 YYDKDF (reference sequence). Trimming took off 0 bases at V and 0 bases at J, with 16 bases between the two ends. This CDR3 has 18 amino acids. The CDR3 loop reads CATSRDISLALSTDTQYF. The CDR3 bases are TGTGCCACCAGCAGAGATATATCCCTAGCACTGAGCACAGATACGCAGTATTTT.

The V gene is TRBV2, the J gene TRBJ1-6, with 10 positions matching TRBD1. The germline CDR1 and CDR2 sequences are SNHLY and FYNNEI. The CDR3 has 18 amino acids. The V gene end was trimmed by 6 bases and the J gene end by 7 bases; junction bases not matched to a gene: 15. Here the CDR3 reads CASRINRFRDRGNSPLHF. The CDR3 DNA sequence: TGTGCCAGCAGGATAAACCGATTCCGGGACAGGGGCAATTCACCCCTCCACTTT.

The gene calls are TRBV25-1 and TRBJ1-2; TRBD1 matches 10 bases. The CDR3 consists of 17 residues. Trimming cost V 5 bases and J 1 base; bases outside gene matches: 10. Germline V lookup: CDR1 MGHDK, CDR2 SYGVNS. The DNA of the CDR3 is TGTGCCAGCAGTCGTCGGGACAGGGGCATCGATAACTATGGCTACACCTTC. Residues: CASSRRDRGIDNYGYTF.

J is TRBJ2-2 and V is TRBV5-5; possible D gene TRBD1, 6 bases. V was trimmed by 3 bases and J by 7 bases, leaving 13 bases between them. Germline assignment: CDR1 SGHKS and CDR2 YYEKEE (reference sequence). The CDR3 is made up of 14 amino acids. The CDR3 spells CASSWQGRHGELFF. CDR3 in DNA: TGTGCCAGCAGCTGGCAGGGGCGACACGGGGAGCTGTTTTTT.

The CDR3 coding sequence is TGTGCCAGCAGCTTACGACCGGGATTTGGGACAGATACGCAGTATTTT. As protein: CASSLRPGFGTDTQYF. The rearrangement links TRBV7-2 to TRBJ2-3, with D possibly matching TRBD2 (5 bases). The CDR3 is 16 residues long. The germline V gene encodes CDR1 SGHTA and CDR2 FQGNSA. Trimming left V 2 bases short and J 3 bases short, with 15 bases between.

The gene calls are TRBV19 and TRBJ1-1; maybe TRBD1 (5 bases). V was trimmed by 3 bases and J by 0 bases, leaving 14 bases between them. The CDR3 spans 16 residues. Germline CDR1 is LNHDA and CDR2 is SQIVND (reference sequence). The CDR3 DNA reads as TGTGCCAGTAGTATTGGGGCAGGACAATTGAACACTGAAGCTTTCTTT. This translates into CASSIGAGQLNTEAFF.

Here the CDR3 reads CASSDSTEESLHF. DNA for the CDR3: TGTGCCAGCTCGGACTCTACGGAGGAGTCCCTCCACTTT. The gene calls are TRBV7-9 and TRBJ1-6; D is ambiguous. V was trimmed by 8 bases and J by 14 bases, leaving 19 bases between them. The CDR3 covers 13 residues. Germline V gene lookup returns CDR1 SEHNR and CDR2 FQNEAQ (reference sequence).

The genes are TRBV28 and TRBJ2-7, with 7 bases identical to TRBD1. V lost 6 bases, J lost 7 bases, and 9 bases stayed unmatched. The V gene's germline CDR1 is MDHEN and CDR2 SYDVKM. The CDR3 length is 13 residues. In nucleotides, the CDR3 is TGTGCCAGCAGCCCGGACAGGTTAGGGGAGCAGTACGTC. This translates into CASSPDRLGEQYV.

The gene calls are TRBV9 and TRBJ1-1; D may be TRBD1 (6 bases). CDR3 length: 14 amino acids. Per the germline V gene, CDR1 is SGDLS and CDR2 is YYNGEE. V lost 0 bases to trimming and J lost 6 bases, with 12 bases between them. The CDR3 sequence: CASSVEGGEAEAFF. DNA for the CDR3: TGTGCCAGCAGCGTAGAGGGGGGGGAGGCTGAAGCTTTCTTT.

This chain links TRBV7-8 with TRBJ1-5; 10 nucleotides align to TRBD1. Germline lookup yields CDR1 SGHVS and CDR2 FQNEAQ. The CDR3 sequence is 15 residues long. The J segment lost 6 bases and the V segment lost 1 base, leaving 3 bases of the junction unmatched. CDR3 bases: TGTGCCAGCAGCTTAGGACAGGGGGCCGCTCAGCCCCAGCATTTT. Translating it yields CASSLGQGAAQPQHF.

This clone has just one count. J is TRBJ1-2 and V is TRBV5-1; 7 bases map to TRBD1. J was trimmed by 6 bases and V by 0 bases; bases with no gene match: 5. Germline lookup yields CDR1 SGHRS and CDR2 YFSETQ. The CDR3 is made up of 14 amino acids. The CDR3 coding sequence is TGCGCCAGCAGCTTGGTGACAGGGACTCATGGCTACACCTTC. The encoded protein is CASSLVTGTHGYTF. The whole variable domain, remainder taken from reference TRBV5-1 and TRBJ1-2, is KAGVTQTPRYLIKTRGQQVTLSCSPISGHRSVSWYQQTPGQGLQFLFEYFSETQRNKGNFPGRFSGRQFSNSRSEMNVSTLELGDSALYLCASSLVTGTHGYTFGSGTRLTVV.

About this clone: The same CDR3 arises from other DNA sequences in this sample as well. V usage is TRBV18 and J usage is TRBJ1-2; no clear D gene. Germline V gene data show CDR1 as KGHSH and CDR2 as LQKENI. The CDR3 has 13 residues. Trimming took off 2 bases at V and 2 bases at J, with 6 bases between the two ends. The CDR3 DNA follows: TGTGCCAGCTCACCAGGCCAGAACTATGGCTACACCTTC. This gives the protein CASSPGQNYGYTF. The whole variable domain, remainder taken from reference TRBV18 and TRBJ1-2, is NAGVMQNPRHLVRRRGQEARLRCSPMKGHSHVYWYRQLPEEGLKFMVYLQKENIIDESGMPKERFSAEFPKEGPSILRIQQVVRGDSAAYFCASSPGQNYGYTFGSGTRLTVV.

The chain carries TRBV10-1 and TRBJ1-1, with TRBD1 as a possible D gene (5 bases). CDR1 and CDR2 (germline): WNHNN, SYGVQD (reference sequence). This CDR3 is built from 16 residues. The V gene lost 0 bases and the J gene lost 2 bases, with 13 bases spanning the gap. CDR3 region: CASSESGRGGNTEAFF. CDR3 DNA: TGCGCCAGCAGTGAGTCGGGTAGGGGCGGTAACACTGAAGCTTTCTTT.

The chain couples TRBV7-8 to TRBJ2-2; 10 bases line up with TRBD2. The CDR3 spans 16 residues. The germline CDR1 and CDR2 sequences are SGHVS and FQNEAQ. The V gene end was trimmed by 4 bases and the J gene end by 2 bases; junction bases not matched to a gene: 4. This chain's CDR3 is CASSYSGGGNTGELFF. The CDR3 coding sequence is TGTGCCAGCAGCTACAGCGGGGGGGGAAACACCGGGGAGCTGTTTTTT.

This clone has just a few counts. The chain recombines TRBV6-6 with TRBJ2-7, with 11 nucleotides matching TRBD2. The CDR3 has 15 amino acids. The germline gives CDR1 MNHNY, CDR2 SVGAGI (reference sequence). V shed 5 bases, J shed 2 bases, and the junction held 5 bases outside the gene matches. The CDR3: CASSLSSGGTYEQYF. CDR3 DNA sequence: TGTGCCAGCAGTCTCTCTAGCGGGGGGACCTACGAGCAGTACTTC.

J is TRBJ2-2 and V is TRBV5-1; 11 nucleotides align to TRBD1. This CDR3 has 18 amino acids. Trimming removed 4 bases from V and 1 base from J; junction bases left unmatched: 9. From germline, CDR1 is SGHRS and CDR2 YFSETQ. In DNA, the CDR3 is TGCGCCAGCAGCGCCCGGGACAGGGGGTTTCGGAACACCGGGGAGCTGTTTTTT. This translates into CASSARDRGFRNTGELFF.

This sequence joins TRBV5-8 and TRBJ1-5, with 10 bases that match TRBD1. The CDR3 has 15 residues. The ends lost 3 bases at V and 7 bases at J; junction bases unmatched: 7. Looked up from germline, CDR1 is SGHTS and CDR2 is YDEGEE. The CDR3 DNA reads as TGTGCCAGCAGCTCCGGGACAGGGGAGTGGCAGCCCCAGCATTTT. It yields the protein CASSSGTGEWQPQHF.

This clone has only one observation. V gene TRBV7-9 combines with J gene TRBJ2-1; TRBD1 matches at 9 bases. Germline V gives CDR1 SEHNR, CDR2 FQNEAQ (reference sequence). V lost 0 bases, J lost 2 bases, and 5 bases stayed unmatched. CDR3 size: 17 residues. The CDR3 DNA reads as TGTGCCAGCAGCTTAGCGGGACAGGGAGGAGCCTACAATGAGCAGTTCTTC. Its protein is CASSLAGQGGAYNEQFF.